This passage covers 24 T cell receptor beta chains from one sample sequenced in a study of a mutant IDH1 vaccine in newly diagnosed glioma. The antigens of these receptors remain unknown. Generated by immunoSEQ multiplex PCR, the TCRdb table keeps only in-frame clones and is missing some. The profile shows some 120,000 clones, around three quarters of them singletons. Time point meaning: week 11, during vaccination. The study gave 300 ug of mutant IDH1 20-mer peptide per vaccine dose, with topical imiquimod. The sample consisted of PBMCs, taken from a glioma patient whose treatment included an IDH1 peptide vaccine. These receptors were taken from a man aged 35 to 55 with glioma.

The V call is TRBV6-5, the J call TRBJ1-2; possibly TRBD1 for D (5 bases). CDR1 is MNHEY and CDR2 is SVGAGI in the germline V gene. Trimming cost V 2 bases and J 4 bases, with 14 bases left between them. CDR3 length: 15 residues. CDR3 region: CASSYMTGTAYGYTF. CDR3 nucleotide sequence: TGTGCCAGCAGTTACATGACCGGGACGGCCTATGGCTACACCTTC.

CDR3: CASSWGRGRESDTQYF. The CDR3 DNA reads as TGTGCCAGCAGTTGGGGGCGGGGGCGGGAATCAGATACGCAGTATTTT. The chain combines TRBV27 with TRBJ2-3, with D tentatively TRBD2 (7 bases). The CDR3 runs to 16 residues. Germline CDR1 reads MNHEY; CDR2 reads SMNVEV (reference sequence). V lost 4 bases to trimming and J lost 4 bases, with 18 bases between them.

The J gene is TRBJ2-7, the V gene TRBV7-2; weak D call: TRBD1 (5 bases). Trimming shortened V by 0 bases and J by 2 bases, and 11 bases separated the two germline ends. The CDR3 extends over 15 amino acids. Germline V gives CDR1 SGHTA, CDR2 FQGNSA. In DNA form, the CDR3 reads TGTGCCAGCAGCTTAGCTGAGACAGCGACCTACGAGCAGTACTTC. Translation: CASSLAETATYEQYF.

The rearrangement joins TRBV7-2 to TRBJ2-3; unclear D gene. The CDR3 sequence is 13 residues long. The V end was cut by 8 bases, the J end by 0 bases, with 9 bases between. Germline assignment: CDR1 SGHTA and CDR2 FQGNSA. CDR3: CASAPFSTDTQYF. CDR3 DNA: TGTGCCAGCGCCCCGTTTAGCACAGATACGCAGTATTTT.

The chain uses TRBV5-4 and TRBJ2-5; TRBD2 agrees at 11 bases. Trimming took 4 bases from V and 5 from J; bases not matched to a gene: 16. Per germline, CDR1 SGHNT and CDR2 YYREEE (reference sequence). CDR3 size: 18 residues. This CDR3 reads CASSQTTSGDPFGETQYF. CDR3 DNA: TGTGCCAGCAGCCAAACGACTAGCGGGGATCCTTTCGGGGAGACCCAGTACTTC. The whole variable domain, filled in from reference TRBV5-4 and TRBJ2-5, reads ETGVTQSPTHLIKTRGQQVTLRCSSQSGHNTVSWYQQALGQGPQFIFQYYREEENGRGNFPPRFSGLQFPNYSSELNVNALELDDSALYLCASSQTTSGDPFGETQYFGPGTRLLVL.

The V and J genes are TRBV2 and TRBJ1-2, with 11 nucleotides matching TRBD1. Germline V CDR1 and CDR2: SNHLY, FYNNEI. Trimming removed 7 bases from V and 4 bases from J; junction bases left unmatched: 11. The CDR3 spans 16 residues. CDR3 sequence (DNA): TGTGCCAGCAATCGGGACAGGGGGATTGTAGCCTATGGCTACACCTTC. This gives the protein CASNRDRGIVAYGYTF.

CDR3 nucleotides: TGTGCCAGCAGCGAGAGGACTAGCGGGAGTAGGGGCTACGAGCAGTACTTC. Translation gives CASSERTSGSRGYEQYF. This chain links TRBV5-6 with TRBJ2-7, with 13 bases matching TRBD2. Germline CDR1 and CDR2: SGHDT and YYEEEE. This CDR3 region has 17 residues. V lost 4 bases, J lost 3 bases, and 10 bases stayed unmatched.

Only a few counts were recorded for this clone. The V call is TRBV27, the J call TRBJ1-6; maybe TRBD1 (5 bases). The CDR3 covers 15 residues. Germline assignment: CDR1 MNHEY and CDR2 SMNVEV (reference sequence). The V gene lost 0 bases and the J gene lost 9 bases, with 12 bases spanning the gap. This CDR3 is CASSLSLGGRSPLHF. The CDR3, as DNA: TGTGCCAGCAGTTTATCGTTGGGGGGACGTTCACCCCTCCACTTT.

The chain combines TRBV4-3 with TRBJ2-1; TRBD1 matches at 7 bases. With V trimmed by 2 bases and J by 10 bases, 11 bases remained unmatched. Germline V gives CDR1 LGHNA, CDR2 YSLEER. This CDR3 has 15 amino acids. The CDR3 sequence: CASSQWTGHGPEQFF. The CDR3 DNA reads TGCGCCAGCAGCCAATGGACAGGACATGGCCCCGAGCAGTTCTTC.

The J gene is TRBJ1-6, the V gene TRBV7-8, with unresolved D. The V gene lost 5 bases and the J gene lost 7 bases, with 15 bases spanning the gap. The CDR3 is 15 residues long. Germline V CDR1 and CDR2: SGHVS, FQNEAQ. The DNA of the CDR3 is TGTGCCAGCAGCCCACCCAGGATCCGGAATTCACCCCTCCACTTT. Amino acid sequence: CASSPPRIRNSPLHF.

This clone was observed a handful of times. V is TRBV30 and J is TRBJ1-1; perhaps TRBD1 as D (6 bases). The CDR3 consists of 12 residues. Germline CDR1 and CDR2: GTSNPN and SVGIG (reference sequence). V was clipped by 1 base and J by 11 bases, with 14 bases between them. The DNA of the CDR3 is TGTGCCTGGAGTGCAATAGGACAGTATGCTTTCTTT. The encoded protein is CAWSAIGQYAFF.

This chain joins TRBV4-1 and TRBJ2-5; 9 nucleotides line up with TRBD1. The J call may be incorrect, as the DNA end agrees better with TRBJ2-7. The CDR3 length is 15 residues. CDR1 is MGHRA and CDR2 is YSYEKL in the germline V gene. In DNA form, the CDR3 reads TGCGCCAGCAGCTCACCGGGACAGGGAGTAGGCGAGCAGTACTTC. Translation: CASSSPGQGVGEQYF.

The genes are TRBV6-5 and TRBJ2-5; a weak D match, TRBD2 (6 bases). V shed 0 bases and J shed 5 bases, with 7 bases lying between them. The CDR3 extends over 13 amino acids. CDR1 is MNHEY, CDR2 SVGAGI, per germline. The CDR3 coding sequence is TGTGCCAGCAGTTACTCGGGGAGGGAGACCCAGTACTTC. This translates into CASSYSGRETQYF.

V is TRBV7-2 and J is TRBJ2-7; 7 nucleotides align to TRBD2. The CDR3 runs 15 residues. Germline V gene lookup returns CDR1 SGHTA and CDR2 FQGNSA. With V trimmed by 4 bases and J by 7 bases, 13 bases remained unmatched. The CDR3 bases are TGTGCCAGCAGCTCCCCGGGACTACCTCTTGGAGAGCAGTACTTC. Translation: CASSSPGLPLGEQYF.

This chain uses TRBV6-5 with TRBJ1-2, with no clear D. CDR1 and CDR2 (germline): MNHEY, SVGAGI. V was clipped by 6 bases and J by 4 bases, with 9 bases between them. There are 12 residues in the CDR3. The CDR3 sequence is CASRNSLYGYTF. CDR3 in DNA: TGTGCCAGCAGAAACAGCCTCTATGGCTACACCTTC.

The chain joins TRBV7-2 to TRBJ2-4; 7 bases agree with TRBD2. Germline CDR1 and CDR2: SGHTA and FQGNSA. After removal of 1 base from V and 1 base from J, the junction contained 10 bases not matched to a gene. The CDR3 totals 18 residues. The CDR3 loop reads CASSLEITREWAKNIQYF. DNA of the CDR3: TGTGCCAGCAGCTTAGAGATAACGCGGGAGTGGGCCAAAAACATTCAGTACTTC. The variable domain in full, completed from reference TRBV7-2 and TRBJ2-4, reads GAGVSQSPSNKVTEKGKDVELRCDPISGHTALYWYRQSLGQGLEFLIYFQGNSAPDKSGLPSDRFSAERTGGSVSTLTIQRTQQEDSAVYLCASSLEITREWAKNIQYFGAGTRLSVL.

The chain couples TRBV2 to TRBJ2-3; maybe TRBD2 (5 bases). Trimming removed 8 bases at V and 4 bases at J, with 13 bases between. The CDR3 is 13 residues long. Germline assignment: CDR1 SNHLY and CDR2 FYNNEI. The CDR3 region has the DNA TGTGCCAGCGGACTTTTAAGTTCAGATACGCAGTATTTT. It yields the protein CASGLLSSDTQYF.

For this clone: The germline gene is not matched at one end of the junction; a read error may be the cause. The same CDR3 is also encoded by other DNA sequences in this sample. The CDR3 loop is CASSHNTEAFF. The DNA for the CDR3 is TGTGCCAGCAGCCACAACACTGAAGCTTTCTTC. The chain has TRBV11-2 and TRBJ1-1; D uncertain. Germline assignment: CDR1 SGHAT and CDR2 FQNNGV. The CDR3 contains 11 residues. The full variable domain, completed using reference TRBV11-2 and TRBJ1-1, is EAGVAQSPRYKIIEKRQSVAFWCNPISGHATLYWYQQILGQGPKLLIQFQNNGVVDDSQLPKDRFSAERLKGVDSTLKIQPAKLEDSAVYLCASSHNTEAFFGQGTRLTVV.

This clone was found many times. The rearrangement links TRBV15 to TRBJ1-6; D is unclear. CDR1 is LNHNV, CDR2 YYDKDF, per germline (reference sequence). The V end lost 5 bases, the J end lost 0 bases, and 5 bases lay between the germline ends. This CDR3 has 14 residues. CDR3 bases: TGTGCCACCAGCCGAAGCTCCTATAATTCACCCCTCCACTTT. Its protein product is CATSRSSYNSPLHF.

The genes are TRBV18 and TRBJ2-4; 7 positions agree with TRBD1. The CDR3 spans 16 residues. From germline, CDR1 is KGHSH and CDR2 LQKENI. Trimming removed 4 bases from V and 2 bases from J; junction bases left unmatched: 8. CDR3 coding DNA: TGTGCCAGCTCACTATCCGGGACAGCGACCAAAAACATTCAGTACTTC. This sequence encodes CASSLSGTATKNIQYF.

This rearrangement joins TRBV5-1 to TRBJ2-5, with D perhaps TRBD1 (5 bases). The CDR3 contains 13 residues. CDR1 is SGHRS and CDR2 is YFSETQ in the germline V gene. The V and J ends lost 4 bases and 4 bases respectively, with 11 bases between them. Here the CDR3 DNA reads TGCGCCAGCAGCGGTTGGGGCGGAGAGACCCAGTACTTC. Translated: CASSGWGGETQYF. The full variable domain, its missing parts supplied by reference TRBV5-1 and TRBJ2-5, is KAGVTQTPRYLIKTRGQQVTLSCSPISGHRSVSWYQQTPGQGLQFLFEYFSETQRNKGNFPGRFSGRQFSNSRSEMNVSTLELGDSALYLCASSGWGGETQYFGPGTRLLVL.

For this clone: Mismatch with germline at one junction end may stem from a read error. The rearrangement joins TRBV7-7 to TRBJ2-2; 11 bases are a match to TRBD2. The CDR3 has 17 amino acids. CDR1 and CDR2 from the germline V gene are SSHAT and FNYEAQ (reference sequence). The CDR3 loop is CASSSSLAGAYAGELFF. The DNA of the CDR3 is TGTGCTAGCAGCTCCTCACTAGCGGGGGCTTACGCCGGGGAGCTGTTTTTT.

This chain links TRBV7-9 with TRBJ2-5, with 8 bases aligning to TRBD2. The germline V gene has CDR1 SEHNR and CDR2 FQNEAQ (reference sequence). This CDR3 region has 15 residues. V gave up 0 bases and J gave up 5 bases; unmatched junction bases: 5. CDR3: CASSLARGAQETQYF. The CDR3 DNA reads TGTGCCAGCAGCTTAGCGCGGGGGGCGCAGGAGACCCAGTACTTC.

The V and J genes are TRBV5-4 and TRBJ2-3, with 12 positions matching TRBD2. The CDR3 runs 15 residues. V shed 5 bases and J 4 bases; nucleotides not matched to a gene: 5. Germline loops: CDR1 SGHNT, CDR2 YYREEE (reference sequence). CDR3 sequence reads: CASSLAGGQADTQYF. CDR3 sequence (DNA): TGTGCCAGCAGTCTAGCGGGGGGGCAGGCAGATACGCAGTATTTT.